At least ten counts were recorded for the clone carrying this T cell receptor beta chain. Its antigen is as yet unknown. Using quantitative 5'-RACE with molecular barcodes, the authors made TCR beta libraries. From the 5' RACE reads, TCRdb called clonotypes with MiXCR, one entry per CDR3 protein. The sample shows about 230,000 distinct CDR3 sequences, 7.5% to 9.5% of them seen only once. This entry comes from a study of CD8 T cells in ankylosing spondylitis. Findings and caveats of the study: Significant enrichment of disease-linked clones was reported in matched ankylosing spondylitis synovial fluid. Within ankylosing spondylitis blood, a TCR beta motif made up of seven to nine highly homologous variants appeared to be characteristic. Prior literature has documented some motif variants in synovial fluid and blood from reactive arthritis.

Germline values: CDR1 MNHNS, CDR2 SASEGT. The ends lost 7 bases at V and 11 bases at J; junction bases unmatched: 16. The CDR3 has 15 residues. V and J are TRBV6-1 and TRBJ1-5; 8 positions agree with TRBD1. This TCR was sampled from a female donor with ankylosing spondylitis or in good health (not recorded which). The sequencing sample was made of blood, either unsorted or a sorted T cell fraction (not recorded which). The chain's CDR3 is CASTPQGADPRAQHF. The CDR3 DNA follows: TGTGCCAGCACCCCCCAGGGGGCTGATCCGCGGGCCCAGCATTTT.